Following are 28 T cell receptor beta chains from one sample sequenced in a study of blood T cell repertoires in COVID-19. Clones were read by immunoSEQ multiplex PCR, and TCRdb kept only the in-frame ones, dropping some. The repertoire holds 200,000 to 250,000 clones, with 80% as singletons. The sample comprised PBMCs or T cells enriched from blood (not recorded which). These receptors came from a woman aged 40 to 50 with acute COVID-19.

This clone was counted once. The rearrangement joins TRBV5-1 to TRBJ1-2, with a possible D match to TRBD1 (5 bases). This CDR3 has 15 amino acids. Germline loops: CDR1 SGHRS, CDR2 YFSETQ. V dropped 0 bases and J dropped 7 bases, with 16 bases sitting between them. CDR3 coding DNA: TGCGCCAGCAGCTTGGCTATCGGAGTGGGGGGTGGCTACACCTTC. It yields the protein CASSLAIGVGGGYTF.

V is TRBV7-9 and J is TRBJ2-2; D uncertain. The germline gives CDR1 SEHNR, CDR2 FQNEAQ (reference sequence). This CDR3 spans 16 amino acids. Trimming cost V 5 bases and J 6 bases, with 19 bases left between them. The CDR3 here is CASSLPREASPGELFF. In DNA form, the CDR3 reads TGTGCCAGCAGCCTCCCCCGAGAAGCGAGCCCCGGGGAGCTGTTTTTT.

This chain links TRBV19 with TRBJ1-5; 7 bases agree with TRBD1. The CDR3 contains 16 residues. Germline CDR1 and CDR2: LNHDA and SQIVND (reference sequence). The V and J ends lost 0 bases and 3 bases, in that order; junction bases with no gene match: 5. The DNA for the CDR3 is TGTGCCAGTAGTATAGACCGGGGACAGATCAATCAGCCCCAGCATTTT. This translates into CASSIDRGQINQPQHF.

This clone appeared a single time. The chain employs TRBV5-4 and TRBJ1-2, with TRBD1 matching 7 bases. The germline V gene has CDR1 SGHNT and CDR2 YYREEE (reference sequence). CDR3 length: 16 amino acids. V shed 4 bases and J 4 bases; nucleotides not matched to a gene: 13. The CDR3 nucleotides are TGTGCCAGCAGCGGGGGACAGTGGGGCCGCCTCTATGGCTACACCTTC. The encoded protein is CASSGGQWGRLYGYTF.

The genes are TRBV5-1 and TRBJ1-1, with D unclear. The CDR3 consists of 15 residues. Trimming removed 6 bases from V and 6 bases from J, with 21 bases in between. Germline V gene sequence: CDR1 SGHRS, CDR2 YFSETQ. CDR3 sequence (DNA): TGCGCCAGCACCGTGTTAACGCCCGGGAGCTCTGAAGCTTTCTTT. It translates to CASTVLTPGSSEAFF.

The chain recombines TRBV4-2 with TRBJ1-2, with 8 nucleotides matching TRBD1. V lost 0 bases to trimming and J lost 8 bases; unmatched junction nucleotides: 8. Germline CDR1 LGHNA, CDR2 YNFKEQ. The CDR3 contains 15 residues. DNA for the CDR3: TGTGCCAGCAGCCAAGATCTGCAGGGGGCGCGAGGCTACACCTTC. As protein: CASSQDLQGARGYTF.

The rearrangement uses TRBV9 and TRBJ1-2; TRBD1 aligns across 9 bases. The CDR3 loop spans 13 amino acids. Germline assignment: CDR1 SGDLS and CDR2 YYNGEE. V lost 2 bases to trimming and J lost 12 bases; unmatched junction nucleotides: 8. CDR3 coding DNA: TGTGCCAGCAGCGTCTGGACAGGGGAAGGCCACACCTTC. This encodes CASSVWTGEGHTF.

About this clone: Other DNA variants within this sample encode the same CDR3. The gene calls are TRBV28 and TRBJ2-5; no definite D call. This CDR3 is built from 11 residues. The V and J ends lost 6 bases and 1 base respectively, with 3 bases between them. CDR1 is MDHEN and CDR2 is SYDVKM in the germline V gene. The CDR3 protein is CASSLQETQYF. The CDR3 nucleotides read TGTGCCAGCAGCCTCCAAGAGACCCAGTACTTC.

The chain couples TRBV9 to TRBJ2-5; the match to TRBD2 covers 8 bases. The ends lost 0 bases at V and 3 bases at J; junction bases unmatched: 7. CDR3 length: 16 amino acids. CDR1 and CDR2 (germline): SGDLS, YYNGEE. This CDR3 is CASSVDPGAGEETQYF. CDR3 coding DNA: TGTGCCAGCAGCGTAGACCCAGGAGCGGGGGAAGAGACCCAGTACTTC.

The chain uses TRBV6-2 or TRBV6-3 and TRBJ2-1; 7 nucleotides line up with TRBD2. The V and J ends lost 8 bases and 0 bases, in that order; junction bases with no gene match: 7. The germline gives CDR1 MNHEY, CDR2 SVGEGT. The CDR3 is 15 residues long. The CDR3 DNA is TGTGCCAGCGGCCTAGCGGCGAGCTCCTACAATGAGCAGTTCTTC. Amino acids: CASGLAASSYNEQFF.

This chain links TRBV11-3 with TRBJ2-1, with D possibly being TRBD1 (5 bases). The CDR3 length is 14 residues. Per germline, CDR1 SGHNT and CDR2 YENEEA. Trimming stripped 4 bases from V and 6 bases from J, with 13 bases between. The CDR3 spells CASSSQGYGNEQFF. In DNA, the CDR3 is TGTGCCAGCAGCTCTCAGGGTTATGGCAATGAGCAGTTCTTC.

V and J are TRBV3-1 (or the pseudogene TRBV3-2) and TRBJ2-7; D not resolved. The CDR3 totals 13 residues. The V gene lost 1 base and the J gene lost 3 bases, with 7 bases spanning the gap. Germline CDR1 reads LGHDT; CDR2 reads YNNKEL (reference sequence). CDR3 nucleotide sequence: TGTGCCAGCAGCCAAGTGAGCTACTACGAGCAGTACTTC. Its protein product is CASSQVSYYEQYF.

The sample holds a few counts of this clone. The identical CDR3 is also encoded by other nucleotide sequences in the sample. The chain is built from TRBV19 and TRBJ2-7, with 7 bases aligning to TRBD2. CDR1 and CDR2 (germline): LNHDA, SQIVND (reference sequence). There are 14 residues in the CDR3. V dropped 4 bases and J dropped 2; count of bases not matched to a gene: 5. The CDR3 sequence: CASSTPGLTYEQYF. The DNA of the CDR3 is TGTGCCAGTAGTACCCCGGGACTAACCTACGAGCAGTACTTC.

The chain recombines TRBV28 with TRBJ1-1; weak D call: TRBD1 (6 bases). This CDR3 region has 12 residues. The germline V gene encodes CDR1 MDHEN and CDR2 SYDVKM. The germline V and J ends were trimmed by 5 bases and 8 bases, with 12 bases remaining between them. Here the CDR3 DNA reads TGTGCCAGCAGTCGGATGGACAGAGAAGCTTTCTTT. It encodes CASSRMDREAFF.

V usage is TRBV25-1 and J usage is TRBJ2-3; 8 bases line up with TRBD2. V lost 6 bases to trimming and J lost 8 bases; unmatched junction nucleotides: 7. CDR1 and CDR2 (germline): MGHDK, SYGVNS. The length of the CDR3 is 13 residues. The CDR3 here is CASRYPAGGTQYF. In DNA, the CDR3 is TGTGCCAGCAGGTACCCTGCGGGGGGTACGCAGTATTTT.

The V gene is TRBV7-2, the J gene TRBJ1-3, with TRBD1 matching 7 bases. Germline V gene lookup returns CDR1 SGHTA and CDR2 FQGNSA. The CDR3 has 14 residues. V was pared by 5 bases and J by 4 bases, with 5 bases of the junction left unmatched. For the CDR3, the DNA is TGTGCCAGCAGCCCCGGGACAGACGGAAACACCATATATTTT. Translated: CASSPGTDGNTIYF.

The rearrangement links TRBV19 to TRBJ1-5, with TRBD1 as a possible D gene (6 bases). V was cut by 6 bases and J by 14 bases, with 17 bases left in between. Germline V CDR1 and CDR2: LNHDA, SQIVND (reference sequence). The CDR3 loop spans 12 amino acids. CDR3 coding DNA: TGTGCCAGTAGGATGCTTCAGGGGCCGGAGCATTTT. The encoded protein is CASRMLQGPEHF.

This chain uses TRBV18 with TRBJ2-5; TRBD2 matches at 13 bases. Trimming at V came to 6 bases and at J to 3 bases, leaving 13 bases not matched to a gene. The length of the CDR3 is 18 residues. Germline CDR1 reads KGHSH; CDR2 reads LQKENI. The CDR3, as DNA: TGTGCCAGCTCTCCCAGGGGACTAGCGGGGTCGAGGGAAGAGACCCAGTACTTC. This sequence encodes CASSPRGLAGSREETQYF.

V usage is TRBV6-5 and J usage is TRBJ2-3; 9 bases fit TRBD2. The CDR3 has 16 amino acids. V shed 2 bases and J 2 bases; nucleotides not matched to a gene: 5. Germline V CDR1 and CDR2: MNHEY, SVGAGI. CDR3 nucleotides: TGTGCCAGCAGTTACGGACTAGCGAGGAACACAGATACGCAGTATTTT. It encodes CASSYGLARNTDTQYF.

CDR3 in amino acids: CASSPGGYEQYF. For the CDR3, the DNA is TGTGCCAGCAGCCCAGGGGGGTACGAGCAGTACTTC. The rearrangement links TRBV4-2 to TRBJ2-7; a possible D gene is TRBD1 (7 bases). V shed 4 bases and J shed 4 bases, with 8 bases lying between them. The CDR3 contains 12 residues. Per germline, CDR1 LGHNA and CDR2 YNFKEQ.

CDR3 region: CASSMGTAGSDTQYF. The CDR3 DNA sequence: TGTGCCAGCAGCATGGGGACAGCAGGCTCAGATACGCAGTATTTT. The chain combines TRBV2 with TRBJ2-3; TRBD1 aligns across 7 bases. Germline loops: CDR1 SNHLY, CDR2 FYNNEI. The junction had 10 bases not matched to a gene; V was cut back by 6 bases and J by 4 bases. The CDR3 is 15 amino acids.

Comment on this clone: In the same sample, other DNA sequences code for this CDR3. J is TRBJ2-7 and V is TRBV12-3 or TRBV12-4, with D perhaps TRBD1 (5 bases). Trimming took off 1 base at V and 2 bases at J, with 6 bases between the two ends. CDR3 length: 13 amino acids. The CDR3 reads CASSLGTTYEQYF. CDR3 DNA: TGTGCCAGCAGTTTAGGGACAACCTACGAGCAGTACTTC.

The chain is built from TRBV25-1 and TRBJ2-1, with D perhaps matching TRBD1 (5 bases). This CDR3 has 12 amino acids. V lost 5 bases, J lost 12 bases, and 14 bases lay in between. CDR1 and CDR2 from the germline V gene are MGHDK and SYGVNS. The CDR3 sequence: CASSPRTSGQFF. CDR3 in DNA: TGTGCCAGCAGTCCGAGGACATCGGGGCAGTTCTTC.

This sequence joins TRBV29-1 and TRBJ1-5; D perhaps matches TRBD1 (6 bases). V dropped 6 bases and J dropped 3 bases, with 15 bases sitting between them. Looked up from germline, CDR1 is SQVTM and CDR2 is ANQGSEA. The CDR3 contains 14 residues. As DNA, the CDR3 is TGCAGCGTAAGATTCCGGGACAACAATCAGCCCCAGCATTTT. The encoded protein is CSVRFRDNNQPQHF.

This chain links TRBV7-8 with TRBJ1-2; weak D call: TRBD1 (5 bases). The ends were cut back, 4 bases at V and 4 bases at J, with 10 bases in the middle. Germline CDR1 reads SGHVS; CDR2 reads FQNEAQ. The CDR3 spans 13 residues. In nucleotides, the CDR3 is TGTGCCAGCAGCTCAGAGACAGTCTATGGCTACACCTTC. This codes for CASSSETVYGYTF.

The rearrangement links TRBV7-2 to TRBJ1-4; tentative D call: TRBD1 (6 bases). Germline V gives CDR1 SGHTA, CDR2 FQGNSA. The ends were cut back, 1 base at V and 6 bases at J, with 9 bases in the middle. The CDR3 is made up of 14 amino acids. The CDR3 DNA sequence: TGTGCCAGCAGCTTAGAATACAGGGATGAAAAACTGTTTTTT. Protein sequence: CASSLEYRDEKLFF.

CDR3 in amino acids: CASSRGTASGYTF. Here the CDR3 DNA reads TGTGCCAGCAGCCGAGGGACAGCAAGTGGCTACACCTTC. V gene TRBV3-1 (or the pseudogene TRBV3-2) combines with J gene TRBJ1-2; 7 nucleotides agree with TRBD1. Unmatched junction bases numbered 6, after V lost 4 bases and J lost 7 bases. This CDR3 spans 13 amino acids. Germline V gives CDR1 LGHDT, CDR2 YNNKEL (reference sequence).

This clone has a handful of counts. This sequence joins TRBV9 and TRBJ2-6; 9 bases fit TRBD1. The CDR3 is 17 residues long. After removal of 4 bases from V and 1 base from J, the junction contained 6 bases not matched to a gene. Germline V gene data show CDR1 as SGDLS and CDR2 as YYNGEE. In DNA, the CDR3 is TGTGCCAGCAGCCCTGGGACAGGGATGTCTGGGGCCAACGTCCTGACTTTC. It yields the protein CASSPGTGMSGANVLTF.